The 12 T cell receptor beta chains listed next were all sequenced from one sample in a study of PD-1 blockade in mismatch repair-deficient tumors. Libraries were prepared by immunoSEQ multiplex PCR; TCRdb keeps only in-frame clonotypes and omits some of them. The top ten hold about 15% of the sample, which has 60,000 to 65,000 clones, 88% seen once. The input for sequencing was peripheral blood, taken 52 weeks after starting pembrolizumab. The source of these receptors is an adult with mismatch repair-deficient cancer.

The chain recombines TRBV7-9 with TRBJ2-5; TRBD1 matches 9 bases. The CDR3 contains 15 residues. Germline assignment: CDR1 SEHNR and CDR2 FQNEAQ (reference sequence). Trimming took 2 bases from V and 0 from J; bases not matched to a gene: 1. The CDR3 loop is CASSLRTGDQETQYF. CDR3 nucleotide sequence: TGTGCCAGCAGCTTACGGACAGGGGACCAAGAGACCCAGTACTTC.

V and J are TRBV27 and TRBJ2-1; 14 nucleotides agree with TRBD2. This CDR3 has 18 residues. V was clipped by 1 base and J by 0 bases; unmatched bases: 2. Per the germline V gene, CDR1 is MNHEY and CDR2 is SMNVEV (reference sequence). CDR3 protein: CASSLWGLAGASYNEQFF. Here the CDR3 DNA reads TGTGCCAGCAGTTTATGGGGACTAGCGGGGGCCTCCTACAATGAGCAGTTCTTC.

This clone was detected once. The chain carries TRBV4-1 and TRBJ2-1; D possibly matches TRBD1 or TRBD2 (6 bases each). This CDR3 is built from 18 residues. In germline, CDR1 is MGHRA, CDR2 YSYEKL. Between the trimmed V and J ends, which lost 0 bases and 4 bases, there was a span of 19 bases. Here the CDR3 DNA reads TGCGCCAGCAGCCAAGATCTATCCCGACAAGGGGGGTACAATGAGCAGTTCTTC. Translation: CASSQDLSRQGGYNEQFF.

The CDR3 bases are TGTGCCAGCAGCTCACCGGGACAGGGGAACCACGAGCAGTACTTC. It is translated as CASSSPGQGNHEQYF. The rearrangement links TRBV11-2 to TRBJ2-7; 10 nucleotides agree with TRBD1. The CDR3 length is 15 residues. CDR1 and CDR2 from the germline V gene are SGHAT and FQNNGV. Germline trimming cut 4 bases from V and 5 bases from J; bases unmatched to any gene: 8.

This sequence joins TRBV2 and TRBJ2-1, with TRBD2 as a possible D gene (5 bases). The CDR3 spans 15 residues. Between the trimmed V and J ends, which lost 1 base and 3 bases, there was a span of 10 bases. From germline, CDR1 is SNHLY and CDR2 FYNNEI. In nucleotides, the CDR3 is TGTGCCAGCAGTGAAGTACGTGAGGGCTACAATGAGCAGTTCTTC. Translation gives CASSEVREGYNEQFF.

The chain carries TRBV27 and TRBJ2-1; the D gene is possibly TRBD1 (5 bases). V was pared by 0 bases and J by 0 bases, with 9 bases between. The CDR3 is 16 residues long. Germline-derived CDR1 and CDR2 are MNHEY and SMNVEV (reference sequence). Here the CDR3 DNA reads TGTGCCAGCAGTTTATCGCTAGGGGACTCCTACAATGAGCAGTTCTTC. Its protein product is CASSLSLGDSYNEQFF.

The chain couples TRBV11-2 to TRBJ2-5; TRBD1 aligns across 12 bases. Trimming cost V 1 base and J 6 bases; bases outside gene matches: 9. This CDR3 comprises 17 residues. Germline V gene lookup returns CDR1 SGHAT and CDR2 FQNNGV. CDR3 region: CASSLAMGTGGAKTQYF. DNA of the CDR3: TGTGCCAGCAGCTTAGCTATGGGGACAGGGGGCGCGAAGACCCAGTACTTC.

This clone was detected only once. The V and J genes are TRBV4-3 and TRBJ2-7, with D possibly being TRBD1 (5 bases). The CDR3 length is 16 residues. The V end lost 0 bases, the J end lost 2 bases, and 14 bases lay between the germline ends. The V gene's germline CDR1 is LGHNA and CDR2 YSLEER. The DNA for the CDR3 is TGCGCCAGCAGCCAAGATCAGGGCTCTGTCGCCTACGAGCAGTACTTC. Protein: CASSQDQGSVAYEQYF.

The chain recombines TRBV29-1 with TRBJ1-1; TRBD1 is a possible D gene (5 bases). This CDR3 comprises 15 residues. Germline CDR1 and CDR2: SQVTM and ANQGSEA. V lost 0 bases and J lost 11, with 22 bases in between. This CDR3 reads CSVEERGRGRPNAFF. The DNA of the CDR3 is TGCAGCGTTGAAGAGCGGGGACGGGGCCGGCCTAACGCTTTCTTT.

The V and J genes are TRBV5-8 and TRBJ1-4, with D possibly TRBD1 on 6 matching bases. The CDR3 is 13 residues long. Germline values: CDR1 SGHTS, CDR2 YDEGEE. V was cut by 5 bases and J by 8 bases, with 13 bases left in between. In DNA form, the CDR3 reads TGTGCCAGCAGACCAGGGGTTAGGGAAAAACTGTTTTTT. It codes for CASRPGVREKLFF.

The chain carries TRBV27 and TRBJ2-7, with TRBD2 identical over 8 bases. The germline V gene has CDR1 MNHEY and CDR2 SMNVEV (reference sequence). This CDR3 spans 16 amino acids. The J segment lost 4 bases and the V segment lost 4 bases, leaving 12 bases of the junction unmatched. DNA for the CDR3: TGTGCCAGCAGTTCCTCAGCACTAGCGGTCACTTACGAGCAGTACTTC. This codes for CASSSSALAVTYEQYF.

The chain has TRBV9 and TRBJ2-1; D remains unclear. Per germline, CDR1 SGDLS and CDR2 YYNGEE. Trimming left V 0 bases short and J 4 bases short, with 2 bases between. This CDR3 is 12 amino acids long. CDR3 amino acids: CASSVGYNEQFF. The CDR3 nucleotides read TGTGCCAGCAGCGTAGGGTACAATGAGCAGTTCTTC.